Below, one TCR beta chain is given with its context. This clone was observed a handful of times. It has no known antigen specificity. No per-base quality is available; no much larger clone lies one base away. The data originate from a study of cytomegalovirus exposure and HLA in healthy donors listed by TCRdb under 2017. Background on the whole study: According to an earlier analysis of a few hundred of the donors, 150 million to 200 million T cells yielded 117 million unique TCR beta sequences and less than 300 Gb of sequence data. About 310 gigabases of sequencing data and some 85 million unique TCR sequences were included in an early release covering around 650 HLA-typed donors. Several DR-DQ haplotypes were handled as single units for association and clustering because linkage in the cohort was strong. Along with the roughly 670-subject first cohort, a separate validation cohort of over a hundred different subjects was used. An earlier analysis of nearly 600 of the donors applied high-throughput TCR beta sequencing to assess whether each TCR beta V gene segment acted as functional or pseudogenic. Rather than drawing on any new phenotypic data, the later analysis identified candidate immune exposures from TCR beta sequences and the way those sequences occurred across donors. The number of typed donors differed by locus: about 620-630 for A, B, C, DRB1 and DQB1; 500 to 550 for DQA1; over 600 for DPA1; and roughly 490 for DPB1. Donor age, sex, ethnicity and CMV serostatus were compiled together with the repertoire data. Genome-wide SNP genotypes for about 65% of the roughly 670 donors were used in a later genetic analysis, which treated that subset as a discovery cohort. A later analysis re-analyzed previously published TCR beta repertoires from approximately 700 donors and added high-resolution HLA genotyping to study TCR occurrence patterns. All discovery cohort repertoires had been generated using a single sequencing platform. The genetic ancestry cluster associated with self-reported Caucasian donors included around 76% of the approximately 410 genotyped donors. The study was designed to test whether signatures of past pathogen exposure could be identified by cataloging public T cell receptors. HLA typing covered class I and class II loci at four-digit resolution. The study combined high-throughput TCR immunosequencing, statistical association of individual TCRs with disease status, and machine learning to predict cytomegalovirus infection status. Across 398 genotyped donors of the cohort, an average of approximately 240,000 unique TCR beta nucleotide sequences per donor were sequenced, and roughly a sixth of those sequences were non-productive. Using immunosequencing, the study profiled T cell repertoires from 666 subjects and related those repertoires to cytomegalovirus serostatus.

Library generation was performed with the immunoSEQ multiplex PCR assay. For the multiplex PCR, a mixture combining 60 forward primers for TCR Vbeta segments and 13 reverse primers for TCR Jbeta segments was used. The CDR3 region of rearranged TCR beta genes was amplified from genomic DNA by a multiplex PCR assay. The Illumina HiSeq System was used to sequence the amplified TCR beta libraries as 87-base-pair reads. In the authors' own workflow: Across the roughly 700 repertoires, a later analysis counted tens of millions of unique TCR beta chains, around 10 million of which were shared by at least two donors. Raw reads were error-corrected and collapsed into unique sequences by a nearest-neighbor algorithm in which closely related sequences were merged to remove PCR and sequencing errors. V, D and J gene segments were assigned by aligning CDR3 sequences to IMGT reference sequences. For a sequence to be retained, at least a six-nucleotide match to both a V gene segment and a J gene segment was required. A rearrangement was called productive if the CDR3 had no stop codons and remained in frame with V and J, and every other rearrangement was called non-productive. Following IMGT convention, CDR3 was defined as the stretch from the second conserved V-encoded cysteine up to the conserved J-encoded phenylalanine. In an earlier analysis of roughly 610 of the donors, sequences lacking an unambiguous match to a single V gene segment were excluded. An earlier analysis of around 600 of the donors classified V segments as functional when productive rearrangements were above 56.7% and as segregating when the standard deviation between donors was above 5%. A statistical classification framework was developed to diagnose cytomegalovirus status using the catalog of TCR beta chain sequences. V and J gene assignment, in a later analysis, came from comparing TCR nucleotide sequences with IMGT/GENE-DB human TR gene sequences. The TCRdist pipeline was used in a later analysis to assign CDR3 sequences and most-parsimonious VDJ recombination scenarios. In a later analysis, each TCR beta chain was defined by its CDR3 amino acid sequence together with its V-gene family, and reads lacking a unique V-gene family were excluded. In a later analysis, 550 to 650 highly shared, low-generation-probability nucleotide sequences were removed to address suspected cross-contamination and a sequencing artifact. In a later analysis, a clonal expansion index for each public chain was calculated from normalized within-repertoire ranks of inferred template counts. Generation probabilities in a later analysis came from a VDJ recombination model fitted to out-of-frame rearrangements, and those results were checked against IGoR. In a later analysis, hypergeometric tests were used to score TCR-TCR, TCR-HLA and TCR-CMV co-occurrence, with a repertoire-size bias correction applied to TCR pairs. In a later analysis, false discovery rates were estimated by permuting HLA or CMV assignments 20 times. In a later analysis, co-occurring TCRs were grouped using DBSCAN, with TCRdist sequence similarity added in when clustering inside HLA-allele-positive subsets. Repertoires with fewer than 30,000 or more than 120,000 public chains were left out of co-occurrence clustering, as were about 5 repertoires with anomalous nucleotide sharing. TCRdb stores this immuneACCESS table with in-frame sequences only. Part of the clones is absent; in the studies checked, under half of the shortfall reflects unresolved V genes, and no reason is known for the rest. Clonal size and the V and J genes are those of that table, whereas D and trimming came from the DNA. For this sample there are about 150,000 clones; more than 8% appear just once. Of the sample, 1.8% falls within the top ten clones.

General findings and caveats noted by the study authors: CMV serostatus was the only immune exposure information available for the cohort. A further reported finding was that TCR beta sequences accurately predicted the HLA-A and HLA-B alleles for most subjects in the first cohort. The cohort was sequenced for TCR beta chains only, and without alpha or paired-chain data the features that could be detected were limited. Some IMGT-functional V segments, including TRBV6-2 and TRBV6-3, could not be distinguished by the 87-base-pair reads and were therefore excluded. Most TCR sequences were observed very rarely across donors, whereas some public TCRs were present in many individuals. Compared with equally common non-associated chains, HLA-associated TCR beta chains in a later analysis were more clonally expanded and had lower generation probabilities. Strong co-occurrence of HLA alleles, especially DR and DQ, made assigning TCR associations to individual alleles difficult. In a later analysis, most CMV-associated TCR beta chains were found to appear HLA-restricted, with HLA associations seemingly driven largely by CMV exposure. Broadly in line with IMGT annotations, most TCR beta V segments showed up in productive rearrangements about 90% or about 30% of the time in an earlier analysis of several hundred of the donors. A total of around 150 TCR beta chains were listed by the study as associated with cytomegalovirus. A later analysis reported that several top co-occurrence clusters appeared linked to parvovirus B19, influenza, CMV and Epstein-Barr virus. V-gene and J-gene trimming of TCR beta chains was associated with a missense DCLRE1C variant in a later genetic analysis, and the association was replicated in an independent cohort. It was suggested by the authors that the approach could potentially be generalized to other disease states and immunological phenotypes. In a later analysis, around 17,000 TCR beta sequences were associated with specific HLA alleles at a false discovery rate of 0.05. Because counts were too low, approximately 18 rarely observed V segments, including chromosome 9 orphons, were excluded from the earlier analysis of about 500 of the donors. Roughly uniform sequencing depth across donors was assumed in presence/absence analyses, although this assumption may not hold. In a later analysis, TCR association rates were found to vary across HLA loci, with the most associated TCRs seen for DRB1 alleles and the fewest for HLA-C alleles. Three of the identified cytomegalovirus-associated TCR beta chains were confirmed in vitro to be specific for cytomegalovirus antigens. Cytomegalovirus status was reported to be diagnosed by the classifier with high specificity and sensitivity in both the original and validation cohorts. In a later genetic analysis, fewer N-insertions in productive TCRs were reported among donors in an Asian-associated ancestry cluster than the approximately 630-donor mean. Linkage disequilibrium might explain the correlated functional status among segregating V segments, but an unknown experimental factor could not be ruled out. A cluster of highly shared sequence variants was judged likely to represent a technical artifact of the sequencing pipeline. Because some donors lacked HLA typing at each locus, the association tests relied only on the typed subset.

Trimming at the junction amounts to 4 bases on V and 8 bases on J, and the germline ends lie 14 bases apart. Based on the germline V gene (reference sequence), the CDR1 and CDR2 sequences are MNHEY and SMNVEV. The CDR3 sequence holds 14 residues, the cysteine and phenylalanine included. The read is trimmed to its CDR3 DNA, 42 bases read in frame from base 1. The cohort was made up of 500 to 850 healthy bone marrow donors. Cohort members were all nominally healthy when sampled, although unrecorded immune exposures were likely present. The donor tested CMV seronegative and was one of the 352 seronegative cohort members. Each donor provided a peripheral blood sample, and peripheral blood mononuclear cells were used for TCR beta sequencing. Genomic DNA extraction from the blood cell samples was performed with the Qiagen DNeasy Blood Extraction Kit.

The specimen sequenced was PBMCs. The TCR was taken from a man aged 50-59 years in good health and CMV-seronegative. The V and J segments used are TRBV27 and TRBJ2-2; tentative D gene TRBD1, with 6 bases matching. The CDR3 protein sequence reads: CASSWGQVVGELFF. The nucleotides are TGTGCCAGCAGTTGGGGGCAGGTTGTTGGGGAGCTGTTTTTT.